The T cell receptor (beta chain) described here comes from a study of OX40 agonist ivuxolimab in advanced cancers. On the study more broadly: Patients were infused with ivuxolimab every 2 weeks at 0.01 to 10 mg/kg. Regarding the study as a whole: At doses 0.1 to 3.0 mg/kg, CD4+ and CD8+ clones expanded.

Blood sampling was done at baseline, cycle 4 day 1, and cycle 7 day 1. Profiled with immunoSEQ multiplex PCR; TCRdb holds only in-frame clones, not every one. The sample consists of some 100,000 clones, more than 75% of them appearing once. CDR3 length: 15 amino acids. From germline, CDR1 is SGHNT and CDR2 YENEEA. J was trimmed by 4 bases and V by 2 bases; bases with no gene match: 4. This clone was seen just once. Its antigen is as yet unknown. The source of this sequence is an adult with an advanced solid tumor such as melanoma, head and neck, liver or kidney cancer. Here the sequenced sample was CD4+ or CD8+ T cells sorted from blood, taken in a trial of the OX40 agonist ivuxolimab. The chain employs TRBV11-3 and TRBJ2-3; TRBD2 matches at 9 bases. The CDR3 DNA reads as TGTGCCAGCAGCTTACCTAGCGGGGCCTCAGATACGCAGTATTTT. Translated: CASSLPSGASDTQYF. The full variable domain, rest sourced from reference TRBV11-3 and TRBJ2-3, is EAGVVQSPRYKIIEKKQPVAFWCNPISGHNTLYWYLQNLGQGPELLIRYENEEAVDDSQLPKDRFSAERLKGVDSTLKIQPAELGDSAVYLCASSLPSGASDTQYFGPGTRLTVL.